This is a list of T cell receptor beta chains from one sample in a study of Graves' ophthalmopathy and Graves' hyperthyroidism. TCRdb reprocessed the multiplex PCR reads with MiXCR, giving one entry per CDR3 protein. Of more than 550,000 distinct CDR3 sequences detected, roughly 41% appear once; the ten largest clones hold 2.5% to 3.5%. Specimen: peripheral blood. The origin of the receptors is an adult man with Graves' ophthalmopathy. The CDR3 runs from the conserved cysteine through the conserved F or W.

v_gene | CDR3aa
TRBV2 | CASSQGGVRGGYGYTF
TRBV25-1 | CASSFLPGQGIYEQYF
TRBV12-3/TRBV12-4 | CASRMTSSYEQYF
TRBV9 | CASSVTPGSYEQYF
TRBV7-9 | CASSVPTSGRYEQYF
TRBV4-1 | CASSRNWDRAYEQYF
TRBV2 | CARGPLASGTSYEQYF
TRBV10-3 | CAISARVIAGEPPETQYF
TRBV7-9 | CASSLGGYEKLFF
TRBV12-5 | CASGFAVLGAGELFF
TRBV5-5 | CASSAGLMANEKLFF
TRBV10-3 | CASSDMVVATNEKLFF
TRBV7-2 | CASSLAMAGDGYTF
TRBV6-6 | CASSYRREVFHEQYF
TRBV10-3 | CAISGGTGGMETQYF
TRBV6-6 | CASSHGTGFLYEQYF
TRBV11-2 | CASSLKGVPYEQYF
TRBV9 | CASSVGANQETQYF
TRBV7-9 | CASSLTLAGAAYEQYF
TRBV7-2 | CASSFGTEGVYTF
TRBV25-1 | CASSHRGAGPLKETQYF
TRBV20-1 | CSARGRRVNGYTF
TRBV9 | CASSVGANDEKLFF
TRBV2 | CASTLRDSQETQYF
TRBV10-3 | CASSTQGADGTDRNTIYF
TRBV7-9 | CASSDIMRGYTF
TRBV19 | CASTVGGTEAFF
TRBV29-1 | CSVPSDRAAEQYF
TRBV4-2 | CASSRGDLTTNEKLFF
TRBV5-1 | CASSHGETQHF
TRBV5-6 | CASSLSGGGFTEAFF
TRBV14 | CASSPDGIGGNTEAFF
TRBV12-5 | CASGLVWTGGGNQPQHF
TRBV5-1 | CASSLNTPGQGGSNYGYTF
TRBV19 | CASSKVSNTGELFF
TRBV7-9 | CASSLGAGQGFYEQYF
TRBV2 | CAIRQGSGPPYEQYF
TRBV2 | CASSLGQGTEKLFF
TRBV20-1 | CSVSGFTGELFF
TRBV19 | CASSMAGMKETQYF
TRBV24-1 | CATSGRTGGQPQYF
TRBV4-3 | CASSLEGLAVEQYF
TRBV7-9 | CASREKGQRFSGANVLTF
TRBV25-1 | CASREAPLHF
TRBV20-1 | CSASRAGTANSPLHF
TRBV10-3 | CAISEASGGASPLHF
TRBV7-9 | CASSFGSVGELFF
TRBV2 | CASLGLGDGELYF
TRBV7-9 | CASSERSGAGGSYEQYF
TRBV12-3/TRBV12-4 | CASSLGTIGTQYF
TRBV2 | CASSGRLDRSYEQYF
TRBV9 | CASSVTVDQPQHF
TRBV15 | CATSRDLSGTGIYEQYF
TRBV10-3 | CASSEQGALSHEQYF
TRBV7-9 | CASSQRTGGARNTEAFF